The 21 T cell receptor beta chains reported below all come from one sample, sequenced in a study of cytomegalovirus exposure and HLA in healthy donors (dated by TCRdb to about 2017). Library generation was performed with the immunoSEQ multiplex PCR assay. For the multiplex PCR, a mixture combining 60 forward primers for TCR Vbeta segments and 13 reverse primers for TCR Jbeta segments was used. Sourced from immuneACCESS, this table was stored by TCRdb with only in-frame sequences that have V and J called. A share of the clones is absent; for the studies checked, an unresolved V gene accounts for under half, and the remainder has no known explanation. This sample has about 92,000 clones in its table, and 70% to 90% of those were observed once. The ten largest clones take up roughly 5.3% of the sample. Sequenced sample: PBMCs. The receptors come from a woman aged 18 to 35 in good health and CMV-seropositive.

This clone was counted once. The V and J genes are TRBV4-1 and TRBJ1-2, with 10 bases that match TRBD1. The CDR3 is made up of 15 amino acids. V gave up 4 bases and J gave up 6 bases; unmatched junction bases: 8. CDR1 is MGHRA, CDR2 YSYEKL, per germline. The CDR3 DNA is TGCGCCAGCAGCCCCATCGGGACAGGGGTCGATGGCTACACCTTC. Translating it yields CASSPIGTGVDGYTF.

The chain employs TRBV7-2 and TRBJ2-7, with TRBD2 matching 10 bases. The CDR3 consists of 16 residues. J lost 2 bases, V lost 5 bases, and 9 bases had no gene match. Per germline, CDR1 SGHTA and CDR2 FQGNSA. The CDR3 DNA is TGTGCCAGCAGCCTGGCGGGGACTAGCGCTGCCTACGAGCAGTACTTC. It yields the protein CASSLAGTSAAYEQYF.

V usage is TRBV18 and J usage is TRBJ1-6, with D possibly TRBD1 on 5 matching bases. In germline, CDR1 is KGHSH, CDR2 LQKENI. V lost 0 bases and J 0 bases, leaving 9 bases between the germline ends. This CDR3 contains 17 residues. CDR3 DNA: TGTGCCAGCTCACCACCGCGGACAAGCTCCTATAATTCACCCCTCCACTTT. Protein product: CASSPPRTSSYNSPLHF.

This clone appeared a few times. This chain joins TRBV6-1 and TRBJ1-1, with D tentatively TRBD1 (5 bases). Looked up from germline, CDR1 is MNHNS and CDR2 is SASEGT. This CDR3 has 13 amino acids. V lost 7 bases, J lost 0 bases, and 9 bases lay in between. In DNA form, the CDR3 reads TGTGCCAGCACAAGACAGATGAACACTGAAGCTTTCTTT. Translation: CASTRQMNTEAFF.

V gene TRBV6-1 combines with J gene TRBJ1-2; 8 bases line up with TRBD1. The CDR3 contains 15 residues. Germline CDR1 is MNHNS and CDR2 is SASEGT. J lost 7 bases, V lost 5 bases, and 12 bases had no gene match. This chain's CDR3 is CASSPTDRVGSGYTF. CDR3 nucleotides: TGTGCCAGCAGTCCCACGGACAGGGTGGGGTCTGGCTACACCTTC.

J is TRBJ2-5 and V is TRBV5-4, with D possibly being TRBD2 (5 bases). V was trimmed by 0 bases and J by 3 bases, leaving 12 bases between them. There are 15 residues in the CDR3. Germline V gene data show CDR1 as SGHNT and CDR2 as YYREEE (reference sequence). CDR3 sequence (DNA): TGTGCCAGCAGCTTGGTGGCGGGTCAGAAAGAGACCCAGTACTTC. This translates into CASSLVAGQKETQYF. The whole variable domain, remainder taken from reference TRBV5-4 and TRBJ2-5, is ETGVTQSPTHLIKTRGQQVTLRCSSQSGHNTVSWYQQALGQGPQFIFQYYREEENGRGNFPPRFSGLQFPNYSSELNVNALELDDSALYLCASSLVAGQKETQYFGPGTRLLVL.

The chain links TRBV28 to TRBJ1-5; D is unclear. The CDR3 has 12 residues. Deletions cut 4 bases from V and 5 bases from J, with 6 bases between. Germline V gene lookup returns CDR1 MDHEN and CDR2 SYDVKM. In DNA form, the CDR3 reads TGTGCCAGCAGTTCGAGTCATCAGCCCCAGCATTTT. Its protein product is CASSSSHQPQHF. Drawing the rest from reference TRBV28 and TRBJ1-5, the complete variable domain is DVKVTQSSRYLVKRTGEKVFLECVQDMDHENMFWYRQDPGLGLRLIYFSYDVKMKEKGDIPEGYSVSREKKERFSLILESASTNQTSMYLCASSSSHQPQHFGDGTRLSIL.

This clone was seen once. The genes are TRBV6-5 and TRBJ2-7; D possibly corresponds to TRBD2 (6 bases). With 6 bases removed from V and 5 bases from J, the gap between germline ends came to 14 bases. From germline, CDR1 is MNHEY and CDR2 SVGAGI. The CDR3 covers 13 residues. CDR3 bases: TGTGCCAGCAGGGGACTCCTGGGCGACGAGCAGTACTTC. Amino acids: CASRGLLGDEQYF.

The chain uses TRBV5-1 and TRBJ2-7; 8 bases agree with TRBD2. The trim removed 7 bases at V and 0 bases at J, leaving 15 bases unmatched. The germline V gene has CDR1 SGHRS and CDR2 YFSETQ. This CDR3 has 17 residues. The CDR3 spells CASLPGITSGNSYEQYF. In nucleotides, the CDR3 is TGCGCCAGCCTGCCAGGGATTACTAGCGGTAACTCCTACGAGCAGTACTTC.

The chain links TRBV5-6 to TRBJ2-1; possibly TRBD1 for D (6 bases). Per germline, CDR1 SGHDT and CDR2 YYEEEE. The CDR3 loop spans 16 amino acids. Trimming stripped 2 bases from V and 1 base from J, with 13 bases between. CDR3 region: CASSLAGTRSYNEQFF. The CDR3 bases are TGTGCCAGCAGCTTAGCCGGGACAAGATCCTACAATGAGCAGTTCTTC.

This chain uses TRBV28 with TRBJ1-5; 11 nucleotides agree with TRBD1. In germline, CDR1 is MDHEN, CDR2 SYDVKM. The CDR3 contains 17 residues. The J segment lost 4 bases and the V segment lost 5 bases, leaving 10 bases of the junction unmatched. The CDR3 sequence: CASSPEGQGVLNQPQHF. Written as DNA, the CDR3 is TGTGCCAGCAGTCCGGAGGGACAGGGGGTCTTAAATCAGCCCCAGCATTTT. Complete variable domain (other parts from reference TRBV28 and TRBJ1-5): DVKVTQSSRYLVKRTGEKVFLECVQDMDHENMFWYRQDPGLGLRLIYFSYDVKMKEKGDIPEGYSVSREKKERFSLILESASTNQTSMYLCASSPEGQGVLNQPQHFGDGTRLSIL.

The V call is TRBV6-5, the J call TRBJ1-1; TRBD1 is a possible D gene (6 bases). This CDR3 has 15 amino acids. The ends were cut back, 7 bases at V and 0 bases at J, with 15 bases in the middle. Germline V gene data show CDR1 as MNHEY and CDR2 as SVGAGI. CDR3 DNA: TGTGCCAGCACCTCTGGGGGACACATGAACACTGAAGCTTTCTTT. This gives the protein CASTSGGHMNTEAFF.

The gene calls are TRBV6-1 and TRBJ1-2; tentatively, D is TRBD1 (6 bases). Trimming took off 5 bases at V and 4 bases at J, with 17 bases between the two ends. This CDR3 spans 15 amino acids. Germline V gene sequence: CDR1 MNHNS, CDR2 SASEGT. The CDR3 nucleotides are TGTGCCAGCAGTACTACACCCGACAGGATCTATGGCTACACCTTC. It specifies CASSTTPDRIYGYTF.

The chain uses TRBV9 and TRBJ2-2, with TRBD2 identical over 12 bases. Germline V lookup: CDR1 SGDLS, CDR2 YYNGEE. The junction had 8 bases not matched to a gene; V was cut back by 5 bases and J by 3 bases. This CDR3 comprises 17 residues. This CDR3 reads CASRGGLAGGYTGELFF. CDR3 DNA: TGTGCCAGCAGAGGGGGACTAGCGGGCGGGTACACCGGGGAGCTGTTTTTT. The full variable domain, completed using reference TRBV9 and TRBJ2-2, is DSGVTQTPKHLITATGQRVTLRCSPRSGDLSVYWYQQSLDQGLQFLIQYYNGEERAKGNILERFSAQQFPDLHSELNLSSLELGDSALYFCASRGGLAGGYTGELFFGEGSRLTVL.

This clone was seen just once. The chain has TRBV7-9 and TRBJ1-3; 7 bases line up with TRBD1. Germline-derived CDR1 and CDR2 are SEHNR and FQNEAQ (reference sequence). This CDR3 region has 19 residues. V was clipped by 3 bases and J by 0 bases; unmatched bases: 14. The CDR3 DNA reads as TGTGCCAGCAGCTTGCAGACAGGGACGACGCGGGTCTCTGGAAACACCATATATTTT. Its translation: CASSLQTGTTRVSGNTIYF.

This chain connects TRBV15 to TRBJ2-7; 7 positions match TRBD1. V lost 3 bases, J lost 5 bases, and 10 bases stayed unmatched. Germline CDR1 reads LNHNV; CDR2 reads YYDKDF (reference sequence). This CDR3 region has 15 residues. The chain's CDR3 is CATSRADRVKDEQYF. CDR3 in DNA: TGTGCCACCAGCAGGGCTGACAGGGTCAAGGACGAGCAGTACTTC.

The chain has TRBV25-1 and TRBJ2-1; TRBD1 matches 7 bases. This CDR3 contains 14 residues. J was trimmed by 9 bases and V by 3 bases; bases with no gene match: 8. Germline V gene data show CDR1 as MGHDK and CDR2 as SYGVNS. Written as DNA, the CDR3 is TGTGCCAGCAGTGATAAAGACAGGGCTGGTGAGCAGTTCTTC. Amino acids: CASSDKDRAGEQFF.

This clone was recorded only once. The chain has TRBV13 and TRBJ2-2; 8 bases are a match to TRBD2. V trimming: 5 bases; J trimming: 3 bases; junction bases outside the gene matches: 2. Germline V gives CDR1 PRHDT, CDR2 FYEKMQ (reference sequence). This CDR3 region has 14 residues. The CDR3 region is CASSTGRDTGELFF. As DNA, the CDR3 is TGTGCCAGCAGCACCGGGAGGGACACCGGGGAGCTGTTTTTT.

The CDR3 loop is CASMGGGGGYTF. Here the CDR3 DNA reads TGTGCCAGCATGGGGGGTGGGGGTGGCTACACCTTC. This chain joins TRBV6-5 and TRBJ1-2, with D perhaps matching TRBD1 (5 bases). This CDR3 contains 12 residues. CDR1 MNHEY and CDR2 SVGAGI come from the germline V gene. Trimming cost V 7 bases and J 7 bases, with 13 bases left between them.

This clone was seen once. In nucleotides, the CDR3 is TGCAGCGTTGAACGGGTTTGGGGGAGGTTAGGGGACTACGAGCAGTACTTC. Its protein product is CSVERVWGRLGDYEQYF. This chain joins TRBV29-1 and TRBJ2-7; D possibly corresponds to TRBD2 (6 bases). The CDR3 spans 17 residues. Trimming removed 2 bases from V and 3 bases from J, with 23 bases in between. Per germline, CDR1 SQVTM and CDR2 ANQGSEA.

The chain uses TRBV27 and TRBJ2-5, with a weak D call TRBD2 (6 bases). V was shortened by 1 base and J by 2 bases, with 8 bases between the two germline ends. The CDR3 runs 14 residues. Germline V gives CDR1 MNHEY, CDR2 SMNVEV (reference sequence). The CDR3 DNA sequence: TGTGCCAGCAGTTTATGGGGGGAGCAAGAGACCCAGTACTTC. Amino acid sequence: CASSLWGEQETQYF.